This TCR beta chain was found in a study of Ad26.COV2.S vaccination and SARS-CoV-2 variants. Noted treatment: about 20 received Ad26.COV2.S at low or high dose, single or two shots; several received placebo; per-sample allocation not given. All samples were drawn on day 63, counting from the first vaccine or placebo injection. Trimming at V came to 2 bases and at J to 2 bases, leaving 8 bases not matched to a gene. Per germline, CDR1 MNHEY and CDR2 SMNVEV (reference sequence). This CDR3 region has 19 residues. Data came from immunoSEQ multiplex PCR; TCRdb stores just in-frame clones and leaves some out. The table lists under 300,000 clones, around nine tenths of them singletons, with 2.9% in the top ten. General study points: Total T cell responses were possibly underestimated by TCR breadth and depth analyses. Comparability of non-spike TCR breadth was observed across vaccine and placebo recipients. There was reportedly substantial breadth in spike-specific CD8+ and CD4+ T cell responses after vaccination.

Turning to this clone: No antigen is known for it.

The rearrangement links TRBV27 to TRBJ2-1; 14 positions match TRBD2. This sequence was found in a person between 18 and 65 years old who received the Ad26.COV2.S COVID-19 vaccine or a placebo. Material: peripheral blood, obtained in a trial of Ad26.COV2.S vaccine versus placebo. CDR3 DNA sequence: TGTGCCAGCAGTTTAGAAGCTCGGACTAGCGGGGGGACCTACAATGAGCAGTTCTTC. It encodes CASSLEARTSGGTYNEQFF.